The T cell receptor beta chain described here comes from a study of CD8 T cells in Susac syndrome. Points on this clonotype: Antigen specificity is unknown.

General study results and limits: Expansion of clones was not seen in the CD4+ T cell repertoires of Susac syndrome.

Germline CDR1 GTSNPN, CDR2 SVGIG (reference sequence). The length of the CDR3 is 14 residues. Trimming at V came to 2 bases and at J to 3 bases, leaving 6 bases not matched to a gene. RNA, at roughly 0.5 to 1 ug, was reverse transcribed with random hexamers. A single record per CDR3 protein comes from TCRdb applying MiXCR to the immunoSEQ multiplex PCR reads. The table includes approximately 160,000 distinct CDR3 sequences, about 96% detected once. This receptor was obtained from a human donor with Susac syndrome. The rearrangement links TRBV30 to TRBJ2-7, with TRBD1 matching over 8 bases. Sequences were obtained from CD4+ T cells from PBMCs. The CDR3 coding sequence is TGTGCCTGGAGTCAGGGGGCTCCCGACTACGAGCAGTACTTC. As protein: CAWSQGAPDYEQYF.